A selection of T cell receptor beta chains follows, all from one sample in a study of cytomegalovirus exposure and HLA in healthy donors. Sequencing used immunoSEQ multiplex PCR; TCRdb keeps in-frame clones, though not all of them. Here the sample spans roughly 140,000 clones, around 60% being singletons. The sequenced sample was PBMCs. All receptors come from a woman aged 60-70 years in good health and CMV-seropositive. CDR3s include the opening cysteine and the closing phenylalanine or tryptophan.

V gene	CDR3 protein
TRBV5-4	CASSTGLQETQYF
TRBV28	CASSFYYEQYF
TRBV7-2	CASSLRRDRVGEQYF
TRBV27	CASSLLAGGPASTDTQYF
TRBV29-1	CSRAGADGAQYF
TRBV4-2	CASSLERFTYEQYF
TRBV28	CASRETGNYGYTF
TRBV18	CASSHQTGREKLFF
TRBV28	CASSPLEGQGTRNEQFF
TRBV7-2	CASSTTLGLAGVSDTQYF
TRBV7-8	CASGSQGYGANVLTF
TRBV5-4	CASSPKSERGIWHGYTF
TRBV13	CASSARGQMNTEAFF
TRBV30	CAWSRGGLAGFNEQFF
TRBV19	CASSIAKGAREKLFF
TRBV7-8	CASSPVVATGELFF
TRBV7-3	CASSVGLGLYYEQFF
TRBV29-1	CSVVWGDSYGYTF
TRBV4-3	CASSQEPQGGTEAFF
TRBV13	CASSLYLAGSSYNEQFF
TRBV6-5	CASRTFDRERAEAFF
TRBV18	CASSPQQGSYEQYF
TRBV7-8	CASSLGTGGLNEQFF
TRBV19	CASSTTRTGGTEAFF
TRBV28	CASRNPGTEGNEQYF
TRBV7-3	CASTPGSGANVLTF
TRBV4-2	CASRSHTGDPRGTGELFF
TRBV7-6	CASSPRQGMNTEAFF
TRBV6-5	CASSTVGAASEKLFF
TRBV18	CASSPQGGNYGYTF
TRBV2	CASSPEGGSSYNEQFF
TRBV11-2	CASSLGLLAYEQYF
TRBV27	CASSFSAGGASYEQYF
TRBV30	CAWSVNGATEAFF
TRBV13	CASSPGQGLDGYTF
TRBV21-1	CASSKGGAGGMMEELFF
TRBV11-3	CASSGGQAWTEAFF
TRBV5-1	CASRPGLAGDYRGYEQYF
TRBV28	CASSTQTGMHTEAFF
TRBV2	CASSGGQSYGYTF
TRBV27	CATSGAGGYNEQFF
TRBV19	CASSRGPTGEKLFF
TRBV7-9	CASSPPRLAGGTDTQYF
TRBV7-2	CASSLGQYTEAFF
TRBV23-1	CASYRSMPRTQYF
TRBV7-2	CASSLMDRGNNEQFF
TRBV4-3	CASSFGQGADNEQFF
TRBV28	CASSPYSFPGLVKTGELFF
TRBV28	CASSLSSGSGKQFF
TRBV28	CASSFPGGNTEAFF
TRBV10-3	CATHDSVVADTQYF
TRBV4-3	CASSQSSRSVGELFF
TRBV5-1	CASNLAADTQYF
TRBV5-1	CASSLDRANTGELFF
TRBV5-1	CASSLGRGIYGYTF
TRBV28	CASSLVGQGSSYEQYF
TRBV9	CASSAGTASGNTIYF
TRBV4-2	CASSPEAGTSGSNEQFF